A selection of T cell receptor beta chains follows, all from one sample in a study of T cell responses to AZD1222 COVID-19 vaccine. Produced via immunoSEQ multiplex PCR; TCRdb's table is partial and in-frame only. The profile shows fewer than 130,000 clones, roughly 93% of them singletons. This specimen was peripheral blood, taken 28 days after the second AZD1222 dose. The receptors stem from an adult who received the AZD1222 COVID-19 vaccine. The CDR3 runs from the conserved cysteine through the conserved F or W. D genes are given only for firm matches. Size values are once, few and many counts, or a class for expanded clones, and some rows have none.

V	D	size	length	J	CDR3	DNA
TRBV7-9	NA	NA	13	TRBJ2-5	CASSLVEEVTQYF	TGTGCCAGCAGCTTAGTGGAGGAGGTGACCCAGTACTTC
TRBV6-5	NA	NA	14	TRBJ2-2	CASGSLVVTGELFF	TGTGCCAGCGGCTCTCTAGTAGTCACCGGGGAGCTGTTTTTT
TRBV3-1/TRBV3-2	NA	NA	14	TRBJ1-1	CASSPSMGRTEAFF	TGTGCCAGCAGCCCCTCCATGGGGAGGACTGAAGCTTTCTTT
TRBV7-9	NA	NA	13	TRBJ1-2	CASDGADIYGYTF	TGTGCCAGCGACGGGGCAGACATTTATGGCTACACCTTC
TRBV9	NA	NA	15	TRBJ1-1	CASSVRLGKGTEAFF	TGTGCCAGCAGCGTAAGGCTCGGGAAGGGAACTGAAGCTTTCTTT
TRBV6-5	TRBD1	NA	13	TRBJ1-6	CASSYDRASPLHF	TGTGCCAGCAGTTATGACAGGGCTTCACCCCTCCACTTT
TRBV7-6	NA	once	16	TRBJ1-4	CASSLVAGTSDEKLFF	TGTGCCAGCAGCTTAGTTGCGGGGACCAGTGATGAAAAACTGTTTTTT
TRBV7-9	NA	NA	12	TRBJ1-1	CASSKTLTEAFF	TGTGCCAGCAGCAAAACCCTCACTGAAGCTTTCTTT
TRBV3-1/TRBV3-2	TRBD1	NA	17	TRBJ1-4	CASSQENRGRSNEKLFF	TGTGCCAGCAGCCAAGAAAACAGGGGGAGGTCTAATGAAAAACTGTTTTTT
TRBV6-5	NA	NA	14	TRBJ1-2	CASSWSDTNYGYTF	TGTGCCAGCAGTTGGTCAGATACTAACTATGGCTACACCTTC
TRBV6-5	TRBD2	NA	15	TRBJ2-7	CASSQLAGGRLEQYF	TGTGCCAGCAGTCAACTAGCGGGAGGAAGACTCGAGCAGTACTTC
TRBV7-9	NA	few	13	TRBJ2-7	CASSPAAFYEQYF	TGTGCCAGCAGCCCCGCCGCGTTCTACGAGCAGTACTTC
TRBV2	NA	NA	14	TRBJ1-2	CASSSEGAYYGYTF	TGTGCCAGCAGTAGCGAAGGGGCTTACTATGGCTACACCTTC
TRBV4-1	TRBD2	once	15	TRBJ2-7	CASSQARTSGYEQYF	TGCGCCAGCAGCCAAGCGCGGACTAGCGGATACGAGCAGTACTTC
TRBV7-9	TRBD1	NA	15	TRBJ1-2	CASSLVGQVNYGYTF	TGTGCCAGCAGCTTAGTGGGACAGGTGAACTATGGCTACACCTTC
TRBV19	NA	NA	16	TRBJ1-3	CATQSGRTLSGNTIYF	TGTGCCACCCAGTCGGGACGGACCCTCTCTGGAAACACCATATATTTT
TRBV6-5	NA	NA	14	TRBJ2-1	CASSYSTGSNEQFF	TGTGCCAGCAGTTACTCAACGGGTAGCAATGAGCAGTTCTTC
TRBV7-9	NA	NA	16	TRBJ1-4	CASSSNRVRTNEKLFF	TGTGCCAGCAGCTCCAACAGGGTTAGGACTAATGAAAAACTGTTTTTT
TRBV3-1/TRBV3-2	NA	once	14	TRBJ1-1	CASVGRDLNTEAFF	TGTGCCAGCGTTGGCAGGGACCTTAACACTGAAGCTTTCTTT
TRBV4-1	NA	NA	13	TRBJ2-7	CASSQGAGYEQYF	TGCGCCAGCAGCCAAGGCGCGGGCTACGAGCAGTACTTC